This paragraph covers one TCR beta chain sequence. Its antigen is currently unknown. Blood was sampled at baseline, cycle 4 day 1, and cycle 7 day 1. This sample stems from a study of OX40 agonist ivuxolimab in advanced cancers. For the study at large: Partial responses, seen in three patients, involved one hepatocellular carcinoma and two cutaneous melanomas.

Study findings and constraints: Doses of 0.1 to 3.0 mg/kg were accompanied by clonal expansion of CD4+ and CD8+ blood T cells by week 6. Expanded clones belonging to CD8+ T cells outnumbered, on average, those of CD4+.

Assay used: immunoSEQ multiplex PCR; TCRdb lists only in-frame clones, some missing. The table has about 70,000 clones, roughly 90% seen once. CDR3 length equals 19 residues. The source material was CD4+ or CD8+ T cells sorted from blood, sampled in a trial of the OX40 agonist ivuxolimab. The clonotype originates from an adult with an advanced solid tumor such as melanoma, head and neck, liver or kidney cancer. V and J are TRBV7-5 and TRBJ1-5; no DNA check was done on the table's D call, TRBD1. TRBV7-5 is an annotated pseudogene. The CDR3 coding sequence is TGTGCCAGAAACCCGATCATACTTCAGGGGACCCCTAGCAATCAGCCCCAGCATTTT. As protein: CARNPIILQGTPSNQPQHF.